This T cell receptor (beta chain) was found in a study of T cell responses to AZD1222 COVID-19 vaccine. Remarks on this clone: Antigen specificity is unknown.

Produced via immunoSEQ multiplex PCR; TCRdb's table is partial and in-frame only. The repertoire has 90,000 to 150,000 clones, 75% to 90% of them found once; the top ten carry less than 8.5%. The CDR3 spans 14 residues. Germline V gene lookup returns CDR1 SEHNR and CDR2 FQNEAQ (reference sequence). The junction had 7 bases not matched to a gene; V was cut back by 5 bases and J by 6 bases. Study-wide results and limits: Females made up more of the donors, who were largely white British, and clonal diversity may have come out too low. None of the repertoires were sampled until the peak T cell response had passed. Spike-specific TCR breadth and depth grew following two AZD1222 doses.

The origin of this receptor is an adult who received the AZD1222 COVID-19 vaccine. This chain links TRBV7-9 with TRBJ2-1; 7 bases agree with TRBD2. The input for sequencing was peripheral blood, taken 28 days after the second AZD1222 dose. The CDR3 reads CASSPPWGGNEQFF. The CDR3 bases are TGTGCCAGCAGCCCACCGTGGGGGGGCAATGAGCAGTTCTTC. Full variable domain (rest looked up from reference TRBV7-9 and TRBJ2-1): DTGVSQNPRHKITKRGQNVTFRCDPISEHNRLYWYRQTLGQGPEFLTYFQNEAQLEKSRLLSDRFSAERPKGSFSTLEIQRTEQGDSAMYLCASSPPWGGNEQFFGPGTRLTVL.